One and the same sample provided the 26 T cell receptor beta chains below, sequenced in a study of T cell responses to AZD1222 COVID-19 vaccine. Assay used: immunoSEQ multiplex PCR; TCRdb lists only in-frame clones, some missing. The sample holds 80,000 to 100,000 clones, roughly nine tenths seen once. The sequenced sample was peripheral blood, obtained 28 days after the second AZD1222 dose. The receptors come from an adult who received the AZD1222 COVID-19 vaccine.

The chain employs TRBV5-6 and TRBJ1-3, with TRBD1 matching 8 bases. Losses at the gene ends were 4 bases for V and 4 bases for J; bases not matched to a gene: 10. Germline CDR1 and CDR2: SGHDT and YYEEEE. The length of the CDR3 is 16 residues. The CDR3 DNA is TGTGCCAGCAGCCCGTCAGGGGGCATCCGAGGAAACACCATATATTTT. This encodes CASSPSGGIRGNTIYF.

V is TRBV5-6 and J is TRBJ1-3, with TRBD1 matching over 10 bases. The CDR3 spans 18 residues. Germline lookup yields CDR1 SGHDT and CDR2 YYEEEE. V lost 0 bases and J lost 0; bases outside the gene matches: 6. The CDR3 reads CASSLVGGQGSSGNTIYF. The CDR3 DNA follows: TGTGCCAGCAGCTTGGTGGGGGGACAGGGGAGCTCTGGAAACACCATATATTTT. The whole variable domain, remainder taken from reference TRBV5-6 and TRBJ1-3, is DAGVTQSPTHLIKTRGQQVTLRCSPKSGHDTVSWYQQALGQGPQFIFQYYEEEERQRGNFPDRFSGHQFPNYSSELNVNALLLGDSALYLCASSLVGGQGSSGNTIYFGEGSWLTVV.

The rearrangement links TRBV19 to TRBJ2-2, with D possibly TRBD1 on 6 matching bases. The length of the CDR3 is 14 residues. The ends were cut back, 8 bases at V and 4 bases at J, with 14 bases in the middle. Germline V lookup: CDR1 LNHDA, CDR2 SQIVND (reference sequence). The CDR3 region is CASARTELTGELFF. For the CDR3, the DNA is TGTGCCAGTGCCCGGACAGAACTCACCGGGGAGCTGTTTTTT.

The rearrangement links TRBV2 to TRBJ2-5; TRBD2 matches 7 bases. V lost 3 bases, J lost 2 bases, and 3 bases stayed unmatched. The CDR3 has 14 residues. Germline V gives CDR1 SNHLY, CDR2 FYNNEI. The CDR3 is CASSDGRGQETQYF. CDR3 bases: TGTGCCAGCAGTGACGGGCGGGGGCAAGAGACCCAGTACTTC.

The rearrangement joins TRBV6-2 or TRBV6-3 to TRBJ1-1; D is undetermined. V shed 2 bases and J shed 0 bases, with 7 bases lying between them. The CDR3 is 14 residues long. The germline CDR1 and CDR2 sequences are MNHEY and SVGEGT. CDR3 bases: TGTGCCAGCAGTTACCGGGGTATGAACACTGAAGCTTTCTTT. As protein: CASSYRGMNTEAFF.

The DNA for the CDR3 is TGTGCCAGCAGCTTCCCCGGGACAGGCTGGGTGGGCAATCAGCCCCAGCATTTT. Translation gives CASSFPGTGWVGNQPQHF. The chain has TRBV5-4 and TRBJ1-5; 8 bases are a match to TRBD1. J lost 2 bases, V lost 2 bases, and 12 bases had no gene match. CDR3 length: 18 residues. The germline gives CDR1 SGHNT, CDR2 YYREEE (reference sequence).

The chain recombines TRBV12-3 or TRBV12-4 with TRBJ1-4; the match to TRBD1 covers 7 bases. This CDR3 has 12 residues. Germline trimming cut 3 bases from V and 14 bases from J; bases unmatched to any gene: 6. The CDR3: CASSFLGTALFF. The DNA of the CDR3 is TGTGCCAGCAGTTTCCTCGGGACAGCTCTGTTTTTT.

The rearrangement uses TRBV6-1 and TRBJ2-4; D gene uncertain. The CDR3 runs 16 residues. Deletions cut 2 bases from V and 0 bases from J, with 11 bases between. Germline V CDR1 and CDR2: MNHNS, SASEGT. CDR3 in amino acids: CASSEFALLAKNIQYF. CDR3 nucleotide sequence: TGTGCCAGCAGTGAATTTGCGTTACTAGCCAAAAACATTCAGTACTTC.

V gene TRBV11-2 combines with J gene TRBJ2-1, with 9 bases identical to TRBD2. Germline V CDR1 and CDR2: SGHAT, FQNNGV. The V segment lost 6 bases and the J segment 9 bases; nucleotides outside the gene matches: 9. This CDR3 is built from 14 residues. The CDR3 reads CASRSWREGREQFF. For the CDR3, the DNA is TGTGCCAGCAGGTCGTGGCGGGAGGGCCGTGAGCAGTTCTTC.

The chain carries TRBV19 and TRBJ1-3; D not resolved. Looked up from germline, CDR1 is LNHDA and CDR2 is SQIVND (reference sequence). Trimming removed 6 bases at V and 0 bases at J, with 3 bases between. There are 12 residues in the CDR3. The CDR3 sequence is CASSHSGNTIYF. The CDR3 DNA sequence: TGTGCCAGTAGCCACTCTGGAAACACCATATATTTT.

As DNA, the CDR3 is TGTGCCAGGGGGACTAGCGGGTACAATGAGCAGTTCTTC. Translation gives CARGTSGYNEQFF. J is TRBJ2-1 and V is TRBV19; 12 bases match TRBD2. Germline CDR1 LNHDA, CDR2 SQIVND (reference sequence). Trimming took 9 bases from V and 4 from J; bases not matched to a gene: 1. The CDR3 runs to 13 residues.

CDR3 amino acids: CASSQDRDSGSINEQYF. In DNA, the CDR3 is TGTGCCAGCAGCCAAGACCGTGATAGCGGGAGCATCAACGAGCAGTACTTC. This chain joins TRBV3-1 (or the pseudogene TRBV3-2) and TRBJ2-7; 9 positions match TRBD2. CDR1 and CDR2 (germline): LGHDT, YNNKEL (reference sequence). CDR3 length equals 17 residues. V lost 0 bases and J lost 5; bases outside the gene matches: 11.

The rearrangement joins TRBV6-5 to TRBJ1-2; no definite D call. V lost 7 bases, J lost 8 bases, and 20 bases lay in between. This CDR3 contains 14 residues. The germline CDR1 and CDR2 sequences are MNHEY and SVGAGI. CDR3 loop: CASTYLNPPAGYTF. In nucleotides, the CDR3 is TGTGCCAGCACCTATCTGAACCCACCGGCGGGCTACACCTTC.

This sequence joins TRBV4-2 and TRBJ2-1, with D tentatively TRBD1 (7 bases). The ends were cut back, 4 bases at V and 4 bases at J, with 11 bases in the middle. This CDR3 is 14 amino acids long. Germline V gives CDR1 LGHNA, CDR2 YNFKEQ. As DNA, the CDR3 is TGTGCCAGCAGCCGACAGGGACTTTACAATGAGCAGTTCTTC. This translates into CASSRQGLYNEQFF.

This chain connects TRBV18 to TRBJ1-3, with TRBD1 identical over 8 bases. Germline CDR1 is KGHSH and CDR2 is LQKENI. V lost 2 bases and J lost 3; bases outside the gene matches: 6. The CDR3 runs to 16 residues. CDR3 amino acids: CASSPSTGGFGNTIYF. The CDR3 DNA sequence: TGTGCCAGCTCACCAAGTACAGGGGGTTTTGGAAACACCATATATTTT.

This chain connects TRBV2 to TRBJ1-6; D gene ambiguous. Trimming shortened V by 4 bases and J by 0 bases, and 10 bases separated the two germline ends. The germline CDR1 and CDR2 sequences are SNHLY and FYNNEI. The CDR3 extends over 16 amino acids. CDR3 in DNA: TGTGCCAGCAGTGGTGAGGAAAGCTCCTATAATTCACCCCTCCACTTT. Its translation is CASSGEESSYNSPLHF.

V and J are TRBV9 and TRBJ1-1; a possible D gene is TRBD1 (6 bases). This CDR3 region has 14 residues. V was clipped by 0 bases and J by 6 bases, with 12 bases between them. CDR1 is SGDLS and CDR2 is YYNGEE in the germline V gene. In DNA form, the CDR3 reads TGTGCCAGCAGCGTAGAAACCGGGGGCCCTGAAGCTTTCTTT. Translation: CASSVETGGPEAFF.

The chain has TRBV5-1 and TRBJ2-7; TRBD1 is a possible D gene (6 bases). Trimming removed 4 bases from V and 6 bases from J, with 17 bases in between. The CDR3 runs 14 residues. Germline loops: CDR1 SGHRS, CDR2 YFSETQ. The CDR3 spells CASSDVQGPGEQYF. The DNA for the CDR3 is TGCGCCAGCAGCGATGTACAGGGTCCCGGCGAGCAGTACTTC.

This sequence joins TRBV6-2 or TRBV6-3 and TRBJ1-1; no reliable D call. Trimming pared 2 bases from V and 5 bases from J, leaving 9 bases between. CDR3 length: 13 amino acids. Germline CDR1 reads MNHEY; CDR2 reads SVGEGT. CDR3 loop: CASSYRDTTEAFF. The DNA of the CDR3 is TGTGCCAGCAGTTACAGGGATACGACTGAAGCTTTCTTT.

V usage is TRBV5-4 and J usage is TRBJ1-4, with TRBD1 identical over 9 bases. The V and J ends lost 4 bases and 7 bases, in that order; junction bases with no gene match: 8. The CDR3 runs 15 residues. CDR1 is SGHNT and CDR2 is YYREEE in the germline V gene (reference sequence). The CDR3 protein is CASSTPGQGGEKLFF. The CDR3 region has the DNA TGTGCCAGCAGCACCCCGGGACAGGGCGGTGAAAAACTGTTTTTT.

J is TRBJ2-3 and V is TRBV6-1, with 7 bases that match TRBD1. CDR1 MNHNS and CDR2 SASEGT come from the germline V gene. V lost 5 bases, J lost 6 bases, and 8 bases stayed unmatched. The CDR3 runs to 14 residues. The CDR3 sequence is CASSSRQGLDTQYF. The CDR3 coding sequence is TGTGCCAGCAGTTCCAGACAGGGCCTTGATACGCAGTATTTT.

The J gene is TRBJ1-1, the V gene TRBV29-1; a weak D match, TRBD1 (6 bases). This CDR3 contains 16 residues. Trimming stripped 6 bases from V and 4 bases from J, with 24 bases between. The germline V gene encodes CDR1 SQVTM and CDR2 ANQGSEA. DNA for the CDR3: TGCAGCGTGACGGGGGACACCGGCCAATGGGGCACTGAAGCTTTCTTT. It yields the protein CSVTGDTGQWGTEAFF.

This clone occurred once. This chain links TRBV18 with TRBJ2-7; 9 nucleotides agree with TRBD1. Germline V CDR1 and CDR2: KGHSH, LQKENI. This CDR3 spans 15 amino acids. After removal of 0 bases from V and 2 bases from J, the junction contained 2 bases not matched to a gene. The DNA for the CDR3 is TGTGCCAGCTCACCACCGGGACAGGGTACCTACGAGCAGTACTTC. It translates to CASSPPGQGTYEQYF.

This rearrangement joins TRBV12-5 to TRBJ2-1; the D is unclear. Trimming took 5 bases from V and 5 from J, leaving 16 bases between them. The length of the CDR3 is 15 residues. Germline V gives CDR1 LGHNT, CDR2 FRNRAP. The CDR3 sequence: CASGPTRGLDNEQFF. The CDR3 nucleotides read TGTGCTAGTGGTCCAACACGTGGCCTAGACAATGAGCAGTTCTTC.

This chain joins TRBV12-3 or TRBV12-4 and TRBJ1-2; tentative D call: TRBD1 (6 bases). This CDR3 has 13 amino acids. Trimming stripped 5 bases from V and 7 bases from J, with 14 bases between. CDR3 nucleotides: TGTGCCAGCAGTATACTGGGGGCCGGTGGCTACACCTTC. This encodes CASSILGAGGYTF.

The rearrangement joins TRBV18 to TRBJ1-1, with 11 bases that match TRBD1. The CDR3 sequence is 14 residues long. V trimming: 3 bases; J trimming: 5 bases; junction bases outside the gene matches: 2. CDR1 is KGHSH, CDR2 LQKENI, per germline. The CDR3 DNA reads TGTGCCAGCTCACCCGGGACAGGGGGTACTGAAGCTTTCTTT. Its protein product is CASSPGTGGTEAFF.